The 22 T cell receptor beta chains in this list originate from one sample, sequenced in a study of OX40 agonist ivuxolimab in advanced cancers. Repertoires were generated with immunoSEQ multiplex PCR, while TCRdb's copy carries only in-frame clones and drops some. The data show roughly 68,000 clones, with around 83% seen just once and under 2% held by the top ten. Specimen: CD4+ or CD8+ T cells sorted from blood, collected in a trial of the OX40 agonist ivuxolimab. These receptors came from an adult with an advanced solid tumor such as melanoma, head and neck, liver or kidney cancer.

CDR3 bases: TGTGCCAGCAGCTTAGCGGGCGCGGGGGTAGCAGATACGCAGTATTTT. Residues: CASSLAGAGVADTQYF. This chain uses TRBV7-2 with TRBJ2-3, with TRBD2 matching 7 bases. The CDR3 is 16 residues long. Trimming at V came to 0 bases and at J to 4 bases, leaving 7 bases not matched to a gene. Germline V gene data show CDR1 as SGHTA and CDR2 as FQGNSA. Variable domain in full (rest from reference TRBV7-2 and TRBJ2-3): GAGVSQSPSNKVTEKGKDVELRCDPISGHTALYWYRQSLGQGLEFLIYFQGNSAPDKSGLPSDRFSAERTGGSVSTLTIQRTQQEDSAVYLCASSLAGAGVADTQYFGPGTRLTVL.

The J gene is TRBJ2-5, the V gene TRBV6-5; 7 bases are shared with TRBD1. V lost 6 bases, J lost 5 bases, and 6 bases stayed unmatched. The CDR3 runs 13 residues. Germline V lookup: CDR1 MNHEY, CDR2 SVGAGI. The chain's CDR3 is CASSQTGEETQYF. CDR3 nucleotide sequence: TGTGCCAGCAGCCAAACAGGGGAGGAGACCCAGTACTTC.

This chain joins TRBV2 and TRBJ2-3; 10 bases agree with TRBD2. The germline V gene has CDR1 SNHLY and CDR2 FYNNEI. Trimming took 7 bases from V and 5 from J; bases not matched to a gene: 9. The CDR3 totals 15 residues. The CDR3 sequence is CASTGIAGGVDTQYF. The CDR3 coding sequence is TGTGCCAGCACGGGAATAGCGGGAGGAGTAGATACGCAGTATTTT.

This chain connects TRBV27 to TRBJ2-1, with TRBD2 matching 10 bases. V shed 3 bases, J shed 7 bases, and the junction held 6 bases outside the gene matches. The CDR3 sequence is 15 residues long. From germline, CDR1 is MNHEY and CDR2 SMNVEV (reference sequence). CDR3 protein: CASSFGLAVWNEQFF. The DNA of the CDR3 is TGTGCCAGCAGTTTCGGACTAGCGGTGTGGAATGAGCAGTTCTTC.

The chain combines TRBV7-2 with TRBJ2-1; D not certain. The CDR3 covers 13 residues. V was cut by 3 bases and J by 6 bases, with 9 bases left in between. The germline CDR1 and CDR2 sequences are SGHTA and FQGNSA. The CDR3 sequence: CASSLSRINEQFF. CDR3 DNA: TGTGCCAGCAGCTTGAGTCGGATCAATGAGCAGTTCTTC.

This chain joins TRBV5-1 and TRBJ1-3, with D maybe TRBD1 (5 bases). Trimming took 1 base from V and 7 from J, leaving 18 bases between them. Germline assignment: CDR1 SGHRS and CDR2 YFSETQ. CDR3 length: 16 amino acids. CDR3 sequence (DNA): TGCGCCAGCAGCTTGACTGTTTCGGGGGTCGGGAACACCATATATTTT. It yields the protein CASSLTVSGVGNTIYF.

The chain links TRBV11-2 to TRBJ2-2; D is tentatively TRBD1 or TRBD2 (5 bases each). The V end lost 5 bases, the J end lost 4 bases, and 17 bases lay between the germline ends. CDR3 length: 16 residues. The germline gives CDR1 SGHAT, CDR2 FQNNGV. CDR3 residues: CASSRGAQGGTGELFF. The CDR3 nucleotides read TGTGCCAGCAGCCGAGGGGCGCAGGGTGGCACCGGGGAGCTGTTTTTT.

The V and J genes are TRBV30 and TRBJ1-1; D unclear. The CDR3 runs to 15 residues. V dropped 1 base and J dropped 0 bases, with 12 bases sitting between them. Germline assignment: CDR1 GTSNPN and CDR2 SVGIG (reference sequence). The CDR3 here is CAWSGGSSMNTEAFF. The CDR3 DNA reads as TGTGCCTGGAGTGGCGGCAGTTCCATGAACACTGAAGCTTTCTTT.

The CDR3 protein is CASSPIAGAPNEQFF. Here the CDR3 DNA reads TGTGCCAGCAGCCCTATTGCGGGAGCACCCAATGAGCAGTTCTTC. The V gene is TRBV7-3, the J gene TRBJ2-1, with 7 bases aligning to TRBD2. Losses at the gene ends were 5 bases for V and 6 bases for J; bases not matched to a gene: 10. The length of the CDR3 is 15 residues. Per germline, CDR1 SGHTA and CDR2 FQGTGA.

This clone has just a few counts. This chain links TRBV5-1 with TRBJ2-7; possible D gene TRBD2, 7 bases. The length of the CDR3 is 15 residues. CDR1 is SGHRS, CDR2 YFSETQ, per germline. With 6 bases removed from V and 2 bases from J, the gap between germline ends came to 18 bases. The CDR3 protein is CASTSGGGRAYEQYF. The CDR3 nucleotides are TGCGCCAGCACCTCCGGAGGGGGGAGGGCCTACGAGCAGTACTTC.

J is TRBJ2-2 and V is TRBV11-3, with TRBD1 matching over 10 bases. CDR1 and CDR2 (germline): SGHNT, YENEEA. This CDR3 is 15 amino acids long. The V gene end was trimmed by 1 base and the J gene end by 5 bases; junction bases not matched to a gene: 1. The CDR3 nucleotides read TGTGCCAGCAGCTTAGGGGACAGGGGTACCGGGGAGCTGTTTTTT. This encodes CASSLGDRGTGELFF. The whole variable domain, remainder taken from reference TRBV11-3 and TRBJ2-2, is EAGVVQSPRYKIIEKKQPVAFWCNPISGHNTLYWYLQNLGQGPELLIRYENEEAVDDSQLPKDRFSAERLKGVDSTLKIQPAELGDSAVYLCASSLGDRGTGELFFGEGSRLTVL.

The chain has TRBV5-1 and TRBJ2-5; D tentatively reads TRBD1 or TRBD2 (5 bases each). Trimming pared 7 bases from V and 5 bases from J, leaving 9 bases between. The CDR3 has 11 amino acids. Germline loops: CDR1 SGHRS, CDR2 YFSETQ. The CDR3 spells CASRREETQYF. Here the CDR3 DNA reads TGCGCCAGCCGCAGGGAGGAGACCCAGTACTTC. The whole variable domain, remainder taken from reference TRBV5-1 and TRBJ2-5, is KAGVTQTPRYLIKTRGQQVTLSCSPISGHRSVSWYQQTPGQGLQFLFEYFSETQRNKGNFPGRFSGRQFSNSRSEMNVSTLELGDSALYLCASRREETQYFGPGTRLLVL.

As concerns this clone: This sample includes further DNA sequences coding for the same CDR3. The rearrangement links TRBV18 to TRBJ1-4; D remains unclear. Germline CDR1 and CDR2: KGHSH and LQKENI. This CDR3 is built from 14 residues. V lost 5 bases and J 6 bases, leaving 13 bases between the germline ends. The CDR3 spells CASSEDMNYEKLFF. CDR3 coding DNA: TGTGCCAGCTCAGAAGACATGAACTATGAAAAACTGTTTTTT.

The V and J genes are TRBV29-1 and TRBJ2-1; 12 bases are shared with TRBD2. With V trimmed by 6 bases and J by 6 bases, 6 bases remained unmatched. CDR1 is SQVTM and CDR2 is ANQGSEA in the germline V gene. CDR3 length: 14 amino acids. The CDR3 protein is CSVETSGSFNEQFF. Written as DNA, the CDR3 is TGCAGCGTCGAGACTAGCGGGAGTTTCAATGAGCAGTTCTTC.

This sequence joins TRBV6-5 and TRBJ2-7, with 7 bases aligning to TRBD2. V was pared by 5 bases and J by 2 bases, with 3 bases of the junction left unmatched. Germline-derived CDR1 and CDR2 are MNHEY and SVGAGI. CDR3 length: 13 residues. CDR3 sequence reads: CASSPSGTYEQYF. In DNA, the CDR3 is TGTGCCAGCAGTCCCAGCGGGACCTACGAGCAGTACTTC.

The rearrangement joins TRBV25-1 to TRBJ2-1, with D possibly being TRBD1 or TRBD2 (5 bases each). Per the germline V gene, CDR1 is MGHDK and CDR2 is SYGVNS. V lost 4 bases and J lost 4, with 11 bases in between. The CDR3 covers 14 residues. CDR3 DNA sequence: TGTGCCAGCAGTGGGGGGTCGAAGTACAATGAGCAGTTCTTC. Amino acids: CASSGGSKYNEQFF. Complete variable domain (other parts from reference TRBV25-1 and TRBJ2-1): EADIYQTPRYLVIGTGKKITLECSQTMGHDKMYWYQQDPGMELHLIHYSYGVNSTEKGDLSSESTVSRIRTEHFPLTLESARPSHTSQYLCASSGGSKYNEQFFGPGTRLTVL.

This clone has just one count. The gene calls are TRBV27 and TRBJ2-7, with 15 bases fitting TRBD2. V was clipped by 2 bases and J by 0 bases; unmatched bases: 5. Germline V gene lookup returns CDR1 MNHEY and CDR2 SMNVEV (reference sequence). The CDR3 loop spans 18 amino acids. The chain's CDR3 is CASSLRGTSGRSSYEQYF. The DNA of the CDR3 is TGTGCCAGCAGTTTAAGGGGGACTAGCGGGAGGAGCTCCTACGAGCAGTACTTC.

This chain uses TRBV10-3 with TRBJ2-3, with a tentative D call TRBD2 (6 bases). Per the germline V gene, CDR1 is ENHRY and CDR2 is SYGVKD. Trimming removed 9 bases at V and 0 bases at J, with 13 bases between. The length of the CDR3 is 14 residues. CDR3 in amino acids: CAIGLSTSTDTQYF. CDR3 sequence (DNA): TGTGCCATAGGACTATCCACTAGCACAGATACGCAGTATTTT.

The chain recombines TRBV6-1 with TRBJ2-1, with D uncertain. Trimming removed 7 bases from V and 9 bases from J, with 10 bases in between. This CDR3 has 11 amino acids. Germline V CDR1 and CDR2: MNHNS, SASEGT. The CDR3 DNA reads TGTGCCAGCAAAAGAACCGTTGAGCAGTTCTTC. This encodes CASKRTVEQFF.

This sequence joins TRBV29-1 and TRBJ2-7; tentatively, D is TRBD1 (6 bases). Germline-derived CDR1 and CDR2 are SQVTM and ANQGSEA. The length of the CDR3 is 14 residues. Deletions cut 1 base from V and 2 bases from J, with 12 bases between. CDR3 protein: CSVEGTEAPYEQYF. CDR3 nucleotide sequence: TGCAGCGTTGAAGGGACAGAGGCCCCCTACGAGCAGTACTTC.

The chain employs TRBV11-3 and TRBJ2-3; TRBD2 matches 10 bases. The CDR3 is 14 amino acids. Per the germline V gene, CDR1 is SGHNT and CDR2 is YENEEA. J lost 2 bases, V lost 9 bases, and 5 bases had no gene match. The CDR3 is CASSSGSFTDTQYF. CDR3 coding DNA: TGTGCCAGTTCTAGCGGGAGTTTCACAGATACGCAGTATTTT.

The V call is TRBV28, the J call TRBJ1-6, with 8 positions matching TRBD1. Germline V gene lookup returns CDR1 MDHEN and CDR2 SYDVKM. The V gene end was trimmed by 4 bases and the J gene end by 9 bases; junction bases not matched to a gene: 8. The CDR3 spans 15 residues. The CDR3 DNA reads as TGTGCCAGCAGTTCCGTAAACAGGGGGTTTTCACCCCTCCACTTT. This encodes CASSSVNRGFSPLHF.